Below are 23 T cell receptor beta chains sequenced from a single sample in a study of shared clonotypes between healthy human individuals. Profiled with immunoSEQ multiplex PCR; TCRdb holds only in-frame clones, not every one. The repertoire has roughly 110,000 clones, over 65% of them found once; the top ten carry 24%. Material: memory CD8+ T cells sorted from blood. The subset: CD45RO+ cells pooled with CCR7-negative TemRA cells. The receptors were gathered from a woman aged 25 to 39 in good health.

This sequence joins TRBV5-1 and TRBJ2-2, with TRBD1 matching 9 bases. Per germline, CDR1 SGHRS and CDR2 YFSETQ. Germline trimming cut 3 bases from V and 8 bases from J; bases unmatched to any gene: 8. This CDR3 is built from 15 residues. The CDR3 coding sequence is TGCGCCAGCAGCTCTACAGGGGGCTTCTTAGGGGAGCTGTTTTTT. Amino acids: CASSSTGGFLGELFF. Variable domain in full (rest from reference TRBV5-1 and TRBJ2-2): KAGVTQTPRYLIKTRGQQVTLSCSPISGHRSVSWYQQTPGQGLQFLFEYFSETQRNKGNFPGRFSGRQFSNSRSEMNVSTLELGDSALYLCASSSTGGFLGELFFGEGSRLTVL.

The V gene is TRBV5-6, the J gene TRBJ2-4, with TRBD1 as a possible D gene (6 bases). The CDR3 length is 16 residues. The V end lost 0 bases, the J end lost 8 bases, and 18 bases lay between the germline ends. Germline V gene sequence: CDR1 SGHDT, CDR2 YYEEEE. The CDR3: CASSLGYSGQGDIQYF. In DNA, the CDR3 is TGTGCCAGCAGCTTGGGGTATTCGGGACAAGGGGACATTCAGTACTTC. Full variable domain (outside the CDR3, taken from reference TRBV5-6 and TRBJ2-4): DAGVTQSPTHLIKTRGQQVTLRCSPKSGHDTVSWYQQALGQGPQFIFQYYEEEERQRGNFPDRFSGHQFPNYSSELNVNALLLGDSALYLCASSLGYSGQGDIQYFGAGTRLSVL.

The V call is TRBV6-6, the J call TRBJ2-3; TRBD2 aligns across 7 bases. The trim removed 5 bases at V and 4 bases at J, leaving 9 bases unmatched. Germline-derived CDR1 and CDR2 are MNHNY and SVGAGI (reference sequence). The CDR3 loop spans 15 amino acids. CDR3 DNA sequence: TGTGCCAGCAGTGACGGCGGGAGCGGCGCAGATACGCAGTATTTT. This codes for CASSDGGSGADTQYF.

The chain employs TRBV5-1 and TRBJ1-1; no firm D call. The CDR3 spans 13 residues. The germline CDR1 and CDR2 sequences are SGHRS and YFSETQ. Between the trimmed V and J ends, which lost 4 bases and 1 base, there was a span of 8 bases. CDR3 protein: CASSIRRNTEAFF. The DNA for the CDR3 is TGCGCCAGCAGCATCCGGAGGAACACTGAAGCTTTCTTT.

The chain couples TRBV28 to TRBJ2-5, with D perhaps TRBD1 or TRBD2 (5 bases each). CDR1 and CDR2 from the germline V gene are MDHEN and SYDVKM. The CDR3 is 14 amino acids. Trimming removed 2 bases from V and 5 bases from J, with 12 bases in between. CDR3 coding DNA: TGTGCCAGCAGTTTACCGGCGTGGGGGGAGACCCAGTACTTC. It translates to CASSLPAWGETQYF.

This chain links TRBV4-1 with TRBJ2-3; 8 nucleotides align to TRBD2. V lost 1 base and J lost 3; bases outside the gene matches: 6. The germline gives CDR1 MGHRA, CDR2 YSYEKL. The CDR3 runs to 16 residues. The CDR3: CASSQAGGGATDTQYF. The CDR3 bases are TGCGCCAGCAGCCAAGCGGGAGGGGGAGCGACAGATACGCAGTATTTT.

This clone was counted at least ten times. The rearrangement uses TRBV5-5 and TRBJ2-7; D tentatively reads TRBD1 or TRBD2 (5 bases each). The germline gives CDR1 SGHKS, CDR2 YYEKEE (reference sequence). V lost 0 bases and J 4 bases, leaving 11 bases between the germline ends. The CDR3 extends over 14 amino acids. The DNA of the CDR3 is TGTGCCAGCAGCTTGGCCGGGGCGGATTACGAGCAGTACTTC. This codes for CASSLAGADYEQYF.

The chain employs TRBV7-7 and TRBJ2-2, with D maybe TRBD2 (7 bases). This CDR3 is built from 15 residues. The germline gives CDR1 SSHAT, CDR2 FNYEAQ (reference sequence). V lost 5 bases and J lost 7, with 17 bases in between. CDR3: CASSPQGRGIGELFF. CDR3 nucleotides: TGTGCCAGCAGCCCTCAGGGGAGGGGGATCGGGGAGCTGTTTTTT. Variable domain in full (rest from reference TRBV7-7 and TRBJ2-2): GAGVSQSPRYKVTKRGQDVTLRCDPISSHATLYWYQQALGQGPEFLTYFNYEAQPDKSGLPSDRFSAERPEGSISTLTIQRTEQRDSAMYRCASSPQGRGIGELFFGEGSRLTVL.

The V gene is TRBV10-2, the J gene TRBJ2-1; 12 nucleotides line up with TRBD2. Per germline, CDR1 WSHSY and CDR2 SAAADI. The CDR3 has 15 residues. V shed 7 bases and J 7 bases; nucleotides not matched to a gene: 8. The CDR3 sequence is CASIKTSGRWNEQFF. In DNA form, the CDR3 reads TGCGCCAGCATTAAAACTAGCGGGAGGTGGAATGAGCAGTTCTTC.

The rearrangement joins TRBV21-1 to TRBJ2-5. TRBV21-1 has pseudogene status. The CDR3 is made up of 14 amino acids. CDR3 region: CASWKGGARETQYF. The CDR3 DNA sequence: TGTGCCAGCTGGAAAGGGGGGGCCCGGGAGACCCAGTACTTC.

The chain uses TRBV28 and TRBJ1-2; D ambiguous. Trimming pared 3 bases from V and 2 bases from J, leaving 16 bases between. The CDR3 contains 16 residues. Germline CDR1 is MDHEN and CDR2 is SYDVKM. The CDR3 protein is CASSFQALEPNYGYTF. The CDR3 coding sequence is TGTGCCAGCAGTTTTCAGGCACTTGAACCCAACTATGGCTACACCTTC.

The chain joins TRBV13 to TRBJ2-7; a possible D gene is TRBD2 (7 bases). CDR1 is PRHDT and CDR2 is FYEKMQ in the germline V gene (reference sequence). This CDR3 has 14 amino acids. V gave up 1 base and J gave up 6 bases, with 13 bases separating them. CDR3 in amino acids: CASSLEGGAGEQYF. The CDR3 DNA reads TGTGCCAGCAGCTTAGAGGGGGGGGCTGGCGAGCAGTACTTC. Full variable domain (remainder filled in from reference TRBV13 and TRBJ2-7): AAGVIQSPRHLIKEKRETATLKCYPIPRHDTVYWYQQGPGQDPQFLISFYEKMQSDKGSIPDRFSAQQFSDYHSELNMSSLELGDSALYFCASSLEGGAGEQYFGPGTRLTVT.

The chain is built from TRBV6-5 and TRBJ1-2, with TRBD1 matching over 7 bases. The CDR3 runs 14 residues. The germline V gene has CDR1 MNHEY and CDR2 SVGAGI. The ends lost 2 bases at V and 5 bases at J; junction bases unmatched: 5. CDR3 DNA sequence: TGTGCCAGCAGTTACCGGGACAGTAGATATGGCTACACCTTC. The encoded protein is CASSYRDSRYGYTF.

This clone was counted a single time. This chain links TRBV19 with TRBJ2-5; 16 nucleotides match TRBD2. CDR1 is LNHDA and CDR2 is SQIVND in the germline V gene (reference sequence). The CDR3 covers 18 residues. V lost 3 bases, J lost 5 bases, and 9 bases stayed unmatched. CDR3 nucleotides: TGTGCCAGTAGTATTGGGGGACTAGCGGGAGGGAGAGGGGAGACCCAGTACTTC. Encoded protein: CASSIGGLAGGRGETQYF.

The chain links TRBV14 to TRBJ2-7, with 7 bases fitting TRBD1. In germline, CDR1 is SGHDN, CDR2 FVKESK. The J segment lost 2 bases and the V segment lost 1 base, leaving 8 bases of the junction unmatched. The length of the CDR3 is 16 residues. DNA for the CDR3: TGTGCCAGCAGCCAAGGGACAGGTCCCCCTGCCTACGAGCAGTACTTC. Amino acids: CASSQGTGPPAYEQYF.

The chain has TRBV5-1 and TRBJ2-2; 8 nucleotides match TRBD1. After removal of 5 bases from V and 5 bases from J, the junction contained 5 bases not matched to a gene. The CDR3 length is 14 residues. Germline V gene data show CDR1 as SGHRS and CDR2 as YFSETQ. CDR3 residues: CASRDRTGTGELFF. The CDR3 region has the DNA TGCGCCAGCAGAGACAGGACAGGGACCGGGGAGCTGTTTTTT.

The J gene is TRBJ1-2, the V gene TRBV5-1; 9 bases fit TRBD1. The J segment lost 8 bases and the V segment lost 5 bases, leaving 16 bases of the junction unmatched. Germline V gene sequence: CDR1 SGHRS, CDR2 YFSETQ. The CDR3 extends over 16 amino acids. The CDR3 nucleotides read TGCGCCAGCAGGAGTGGGCAAACAGGGGGCGCAGAAGGCTACACCTTC. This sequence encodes CASRSGQTGGAEGYTF.

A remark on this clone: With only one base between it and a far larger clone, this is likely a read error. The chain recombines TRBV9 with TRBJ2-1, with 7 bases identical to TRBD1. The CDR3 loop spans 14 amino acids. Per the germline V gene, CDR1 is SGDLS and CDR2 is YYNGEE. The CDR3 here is CVSSTSGQYNEQFF. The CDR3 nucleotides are TGTGTCAGCAGCACCTCGGGACAGTACAATGAGCAGTTCTTC.

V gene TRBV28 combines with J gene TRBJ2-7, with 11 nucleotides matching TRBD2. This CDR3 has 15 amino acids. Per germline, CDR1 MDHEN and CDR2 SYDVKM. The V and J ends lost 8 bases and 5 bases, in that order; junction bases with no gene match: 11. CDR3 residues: CASLGLAGGPHEQYF. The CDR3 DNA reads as TGTGCCAGCTTGGGTTTAGCGGGAGGGCCCCACGAGCAGTACTTC. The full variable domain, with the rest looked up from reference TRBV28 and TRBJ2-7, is DVKVTQSSRYLVKRTGEKVFLECVQDMDHENMFWYRQDPGLGLRLIYFSYDVKMKEKGDIPEGYSVSREKKERFSLILESASTNQTSMYLCASLGLAGGPHEQYFGPGTRLTVT.

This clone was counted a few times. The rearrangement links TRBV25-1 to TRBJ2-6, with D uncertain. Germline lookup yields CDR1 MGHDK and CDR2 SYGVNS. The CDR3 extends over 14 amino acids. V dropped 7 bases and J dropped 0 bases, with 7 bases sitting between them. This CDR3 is CASIGSSGANVLTF. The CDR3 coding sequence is TGTGCCAGCATTGGAAGCTCTGGGGCCAACGTCCTGACTTTC.

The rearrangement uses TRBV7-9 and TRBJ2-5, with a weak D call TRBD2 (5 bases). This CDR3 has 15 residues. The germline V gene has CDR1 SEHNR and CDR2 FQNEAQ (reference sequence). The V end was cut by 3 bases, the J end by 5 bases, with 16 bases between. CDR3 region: CASSLGSWAGETQYF. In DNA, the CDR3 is TGTGCCAGCAGCTTGGGGAGTTGGGCGGGTGAGACCCAGTACTTC.

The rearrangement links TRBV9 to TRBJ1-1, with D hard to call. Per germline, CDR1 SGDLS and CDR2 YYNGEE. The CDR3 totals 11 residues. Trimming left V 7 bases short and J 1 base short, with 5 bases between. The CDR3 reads CASGGNTEAFF. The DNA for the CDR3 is TGTGCCAGCGGTGGGAACACTGAAGCTTTCTTT.

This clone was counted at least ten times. CDR3 protein: CASNYGSGRTNEQFF. As DNA, the CDR3 is TGTGCCAGCAATTACGGTAGCGGGAGAACGAATGAGCAGTTCTTC. The V gene is TRBV19, the J gene TRBJ2-1; 9 bases fit TRBD2. This CDR3 region has 15 residues. Trimming cost V 9 bases and J 7 bases; bases outside gene matches: 13. Germline V lookup: CDR1 LNHDA, CDR2 SQIVND (reference sequence).